A few counts support the clone carrying this T cell receptor (beta chain). Its target is not known. With the read ending 3 residues before the CDR3 end, the germline J gene is used to fill in that end. Using immunoSEQ multiplex PCR, the repertoire was profiled, and TCRdb retains in-frame clones only, with some absent. The data show fewer than 12,000 clones, with none appearing a single time. The sample is drawn from a study of T cell clonality in common variable immunodeficiency. CDR1 is GTSNPN, CDR2 SVGIG, per germline (reference sequence). Trimming stripped 1 base from V and 0 bases from J, with 3 bases between. The CDR3 sequence is 12 residues long. Study-wide points: TCRbeta clonality was increased in CVID versus healthy controls. In common variable immunodeficiency, TCR beta chains reportedly carried fewer deletions and N-nucleotide insertions.

The receptor was derived from a human donor with common variable immunodeficiency. The genes are TRBV30 and TRBJ1-2, with no clear D. Sequenced: peripheral blood mononuclear cells. The CDR3 here is CAWSATNYGYTF. The sequenced CDR3 bases are TGTGCCTGGAGTGCTACTAACTATGGC.